The entry below gives a single T cell receptor beta chain sequence along with its context. TCRdb keeps only in-frame clones here, not all; method: immunoSEQ multiplex PCR. Here the sample spans about 250,000 clones, around 87% being singletons. These data are taken from a study of blood T cell repertoires in COVID-19. Germline V gene data show CDR1 as LGHDT and CDR2 as YNNKEL (reference sequence). The V end lost 1 base, the J end lost 4 bases, and 13 bases lay between the germline ends. CDR3 length equals 16 residues. The chain has TRBV3-1 (or the pseudogene TRBV3-2) and TRBJ2-2; D perhaps matches TRBD2 (5 bases). Specimen: PBMCs or T cells enriched from blood (not recorded which). The TCR originated in a woman in her 50s who had recovered from COVID-19. The CDR3 DNA reads as TGTGCCAGCAGCCAAGTCGGTCGAGGGCTCACCGGGGAGCTGTTTTTT. Its protein is CASSQVGRGLTGELFF.